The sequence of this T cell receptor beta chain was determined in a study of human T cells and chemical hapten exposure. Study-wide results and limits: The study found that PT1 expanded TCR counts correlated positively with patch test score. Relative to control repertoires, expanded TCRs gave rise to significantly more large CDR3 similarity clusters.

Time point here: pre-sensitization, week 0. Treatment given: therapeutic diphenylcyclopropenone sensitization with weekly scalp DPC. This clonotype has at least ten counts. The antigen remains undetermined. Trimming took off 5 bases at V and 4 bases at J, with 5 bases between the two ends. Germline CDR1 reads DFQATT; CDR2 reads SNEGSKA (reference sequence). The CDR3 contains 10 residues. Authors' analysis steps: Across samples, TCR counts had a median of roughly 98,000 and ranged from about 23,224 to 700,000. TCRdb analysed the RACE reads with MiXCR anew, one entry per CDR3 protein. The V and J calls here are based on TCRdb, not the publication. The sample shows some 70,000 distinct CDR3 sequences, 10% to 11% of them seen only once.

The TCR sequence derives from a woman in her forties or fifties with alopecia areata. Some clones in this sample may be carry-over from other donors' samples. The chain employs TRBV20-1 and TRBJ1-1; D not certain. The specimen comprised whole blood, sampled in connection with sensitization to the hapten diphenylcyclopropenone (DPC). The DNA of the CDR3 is TGCAGTGCTTTTAGCACTGAAGCTTTCTTT. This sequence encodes CSAFSTEAFF.